This T cell receptor (beta chain) was recorded in a study of metastatic and nonmetastatic thyroid tumors (dated by TCRdb to about 2020). At the level of the whole study: Repertoires from peripheral blood and from tumor or nodule tissue samples of malignant and benign thyroid patients were compared. The investigation overall reported the following: In both blood and tumor samples, TCR beta diversity was reported to be significantly higher in malignant tumors than in benign nodules.

The library was generated by PCR. For sequencing, an Illumina HiSeq 4000 was employed. High-throughput sequencing was used to profile the TCR beta-chain CDR3 region of each patient. Regarding the original processing steps: The researchers built a classifier to tell apart papillary thyroid cancer patients with distant metastasis, based on CDR3 differences among clinicopathological groups. The Shannon index was used to assess repertoire diversity, and the Morisita-Horn index was used to assess tumor-blood repertoire similarity. TCRdb passed the public sequencing reads through fastp at Q25 and MiXCR, retaining productive beta sequences. TCRdb's processing, not the study's, gives the V and J calls here. The sample table lists tens of thousands of clones, 10% to 15% of them with a count of one. Roughly a quarter of the sample belongs to the ten largest clones. Looking up the germline V gene yields CDR1 KGHSH and CDR2 LQKENI. The CDR3 covers 16 residues, taking in both the cysteine and the phenylalanine. The DNA shown is the 48-base CDR3, in frame from base 1. Relative to germline, V is 5 bases shorter and J is 1 base shorter, with 14 bases between their ends.

Many counts were recorded for this clone. Its antigen is unknown. No base quality information exists; no much larger clone differs at one position. No treatment had been received by any patient before thyroid surgery. Patient clinical samples collected from about 2011 to 2019 were retrospectively analysed using T-cell receptor beta sequencing. Sequenced: blood. The source of this sequence is a female donor with papillary thyroid cancer or a benign thyroid nodule (not recorded which). Some clones in this sample may be carry-over from other donors' samples. The sequence is built from TRBV18 and TRBJ2-2, and the D gene may be TRBD1, 6 bases matching. The CDR3: CASSRFSGVNTGELFF. The bases read TGTGCCAGCTCAAGGTTCTCAGGGGTGAACACCGGGGAGCTGTTTTTT.